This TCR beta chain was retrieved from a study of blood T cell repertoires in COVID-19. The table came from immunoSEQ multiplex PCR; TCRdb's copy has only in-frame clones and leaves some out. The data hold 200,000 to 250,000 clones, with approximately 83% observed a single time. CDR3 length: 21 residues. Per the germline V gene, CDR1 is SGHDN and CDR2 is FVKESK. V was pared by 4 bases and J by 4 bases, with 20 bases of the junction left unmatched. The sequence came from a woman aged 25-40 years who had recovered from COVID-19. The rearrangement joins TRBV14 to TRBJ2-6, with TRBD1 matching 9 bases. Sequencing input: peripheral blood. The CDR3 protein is CASSLNQPPGQGYAGANVLTF. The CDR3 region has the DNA TGTGCCAGCAGCCTCAACCAACCCCCGGGACAGGGTTATGCAGGGGCCAACGTCCTGACTTTC.